This passage covers 31 T cell receptor beta chains from one sample sequenced in a study of CD8 T cells in ankylosing spondylitis. TCRdb reprocessed the 5' RACE reads with MiXCR, giving one entry per CDR3 protein. The sample has under 200,000 distinct CDR3 sequences; 13% are singletons. Sequences were obtained from blood, either unsorted or a sorted T cell fraction (not recorded which). These receptors were collected from a female donor with ankylosing spondylitis or in good health (not recorded which).

In this sample, this clonotype turned up many times. This chain links TRBV7-9 with TRBJ1-4; a weak D match, TRBD1 (6 bases). V lost 5 bases and J 5 bases, leaving 21 bases between the germline ends. CDR1 is SEHNR, CDR2 FQNEAQ, per germline (reference sequence). The CDR3 has 17 residues. CDR3 sequence (DNA): TGTGCCAGCAGCCCCCGGAGGACGGGGGGCCCAAATGAAAAACTGTTTTTT. Translated: CASSPRRTGGPNEKLFF.

J is TRBJ2-5 and V is TRBV20-1; D is ambiguous. The CDR3 consists of 13 residues. Germline CDR1 and CDR2: DFQATT and SNEGSKA (reference sequence). V shed 1 base and J shed 4 bases, with 10 bases lying between them. CDR3 nucleotide sequence: TGCAGTGCTAGAGCGTCCGGGTCAGAGACCCAGTACTTC. Translated, it gives CSARASGSETQYF.

This clonotype was counted only a few times. A much larger clonotype is one base distant, so this may be a read error. CDR3 residues: CASSPLTNEAFF. In nucleotides, the CDR3 is TGTGCCAGCAGCCCCTTGACCAATGAAGCTTTCTTT. The V gene is TRBV7-9, the J gene TRBJ1-1; D is uncertain. Germline-derived CDR1 and CDR2 are SEHNR and FQNEAQ (reference sequence). The CDR3 is made up of 12 amino acids. V was pared by 5 bases and J by 7 bases, with 11 bases between.

This clonotype was observed at least ten times. The chain joins TRBV9 to TRBJ2-1, with D possibly called TRBD1 or TRBD2 (5 bases each). The CDR3 runs to 13 residues. Per the germline V gene, CDR1 is SGDLS and CDR2 is YYNGEE. Trimming stripped 0 bases from V and 9 bases from J, with 10 bases between. The CDR3 nucleotides are TGTGCCAGCAGCGTAGACGCTGGGGGTGAGCAGTTCTTC. This translates into CASSVDAGGEQFF.

This clonotype was recorded many times. The chain combines TRBV12-3 or TRBV12-4 with TRBJ1-3; 9 nucleotides match TRBD1. Trimming cost V 5 bases and J 0 bases; bases outside gene matches: 8. The CDR3 covers 17 residues. The CDR3 region has the DNA TGTGCCAGCAGTGCCTCGGGACAGGGCTCCTCTGGAAACACCATATATTTT. Protein sequence: CASSASGQGSSGNTIYF.

The genes are TRBV24-1 and TRBJ2-3; D gene unclear. This CDR3 contains 15 residues. Deletions cut 6 bases from V and 2 bases from J, with 14 bases between. CDR1 is KGHDR and CDR2 is SFDVKD in the germline V gene. The CDR3 protein is CATSTLQTDTDTQYF. The CDR3 DNA sequence: TGTGCCACCAGTACCCTTCAGACTGACACAGATACGCAGTATTTT.

This clonotype was observed at least ten times. The CDR3 sequence: CASSGTDDSNQPQHF. The CDR3 coding sequence is TGTGCCAGCAGCGGAACGGACGATAGCAATCAGCCCCAGCATTTT. The V gene is TRBV5-5, the J gene TRBJ1-5, with D unresolved. V was pared by 4 bases and J by 0 bases, with 11 bases between. Germline CDR1 and CDR2: SGHKS and YYEKEE (reference sequence). The CDR3 has 15 amino acids.

This clonotype was counted a few times. This rearrangement joins TRBV4-2 to TRBJ1-1; no reliable D call. V was pared by 4 bases and J by 5 bases, with 17 bases between. The CDR3 runs 15 residues. Germline CDR1 LGHNA, CDR2 YNFKEQ. CDR3 protein: CASSRETSGGTEAFF. CDR3 nucleotides: TGTGCCAGCAGCCGAGAGACCTCAGGAGGGACTGAAGCTTTCTTT.

This clonotype was detected ten times or more. The V call is TRBV5-1, the J call TRBJ1-1, with 7 bases matching TRBD1. Germline assignment: CDR1 SGHRS and CDR2 YFSETQ. This CDR3 comprises 14 residues. V lost 4 bases, J lost 4 bases, and 7 bases stayed unmatched. DNA for the CDR3: TGCGCCAGCAGCCTGGGACAGTCGGGCACTGAAGCTTTCTTT. Protein product: CASSLGQSGTEAFF.

This clonotype was observed many times. V gene TRBV7-2 combines with J gene TRBJ2-1; D gene unclear. V shed 2 bases and J shed 4 bases, with 3 bases lying between them. The germline V gene encodes CDR1 SGHTA and CDR2 FQGNSA. CDR3 size: 12 residues. The CDR3 DNA sequence: TGTGCCAGCAGCTTAACGTACAATGAGCAGTTCTTC. Protein product: CASSLTYNEQFF.

This chain joins TRBV12-3 or TRBV12-4 and TRBJ2-4; D possibly corresponds to TRBD1 (6 bases). The CDR3 runs to 14 residues. The germline V and J ends were trimmed by 3 bases and 13 bases, with 19 bases remaining between them. The CDR3 DNA follows: TGTGCCAGCAGTTTTTTTCAGGGAAAGGGGGAACAGTACTTC. As protein: CASSFFQGKGEQYF.

This clonotype was found many times. This chain joins TRBV7-9 and TRBJ2-1; maybe TRBD2 (5 bases). There are 14 residues in the CDR3. Trimming took 0 bases from V and 5 from J, leaving 8 bases between them. From germline, CDR1 is SEHNR and CDR2 FQNEAQ (reference sequence). The DNA for the CDR3 is TGTGCCAGCAGCTTAGCGCGGGCGAACAATGAGCAGTTCTTC. It is translated as CASSLARANNEQFF.

This clonotype has a count of ten or more. The CDR3 region has the DNA TGCGCCAGCAGCTTGGACGCTGGATCACACAATGAGCAGTTCTTC. Protein: CASSLDAGSHNEQFF. The gene calls are TRBV5-1 and TRBJ2-1; D not certain. This CDR3 comprises 15 residues. Germline CDR1 SGHRS, CDR2 YFSETQ. Trimming left V 0 bases short and J 5 bases short, with 12 bases between.

The chain recombines TRBV5-6 with TRBJ2-1, with D possibly called TRBD1 or TRBD2 (5 bases each). The germline gives CDR1 SGHDT, CDR2 YYEEEE. The CDR3 is made up of 15 amino acids. The V and J ends lost 3 bases and 8 bases respectively, with 18 bases between them. In nucleotides, the CDR3 is TGTGCCAGCAGCTCGTTAGCCTTAATGGGGGATGAGCAGTTCTTC. It yields the protein CASSSLALMGDEQFF.

This clonotype was found many times. The chain joins TRBV15 to TRBJ1-3; D unresolved. CDR1 is LNHNV and CDR2 is YYDKDF in the germline V gene (reference sequence). The V gene lost 1 base and the J gene lost 1 base, with 11 bases spanning the gap. The CDR3 contains 16 residues. CDR3 bases: TGTGCCACCAGCAGAGCGACCCCTGGGTCTGGAAACACCATATATTTT. It specifies CATSRATPGSGNTIYF.

This clonotype was detected a few times. The chain carries TRBV5-1 and TRBJ2-7; TRBD2 matches at 9 bases. The CDR3 loop spans 18 amino acids. Per the germline V gene, CDR1 is SGHRS and CDR2 is YFSETQ. V gave up 0 bases and J gave up 3 bases; unmatched junction bases: 13. CDR3 DNA: TGCGCCAGCAGCTTGGCTCGGAGGAAGCGGGAGGTGTTCTACGAGCAGTACTTC. This sequence encodes CASSLARRKREVFYEQYF.

This clonotype was observed at least ten times. The chain uses TRBV5-1 and TRBJ1-1; possibly TRBD1 for D (5 bases). V was pared by 4 bases and J by 4 bases, with 14 bases between. The CDR3 is 14 amino acids. Germline assignment: CDR1 SGHRS and CDR2 YFSETQ. The CDR3 is CASSLGTAGTEAFF. The CDR3 nucleotides are TGCGCCAGCAGCCTTGGGACCGCCGGCACTGAAGCTTTCTTT.

In this sample, this clonotype turned up many times. This rearrangement joins TRBV20-1 to TRBJ1-5, with a weak D call TRBD1 (6 bases). The CDR3 consists of 13 residues. The V gene's germline CDR1 is DFQATT and CDR2 SNEGSKA (reference sequence). Trimming took off 0 bases at V and 7 bases at J, with 10 bases between the two ends. The CDR3 reads CSARENRGQPQHF. CDR3 sequence (DNA): TGCAGTGCTAGAGAAAATAGGGGGCAGCCCCAGCATTTT.

Details on this clonotype: This could be a read error, since a much larger clone is one nucleotide away. V and J are TRBV20-1 and TRBJ2-1; either TRBD1 or TRBD2 may fit D (6 bases each). The CDR3 consists of 15 residues. The germline gives CDR1 DFQATT, CDR2 SNEGSKA (reference sequence). The CDR3 protein is CSAGEGGPSYNEQFF. In DNA, the CDR3 is TGCAGTGCTGGAGAGGGGGGCCCCTCCTACAATGAGCAGTTCTTC.

Concerning this clonotype itself: A much larger clone differs from this one at a single base, so this may be a read error. The chain has TRBV7-6 and TRBJ2-7; TRBD1 is a possible D gene (7 bases). The CDR3 is 13 residues long. Germline lookup yields CDR1 SGHVS and CDR2 FNYEAQ. In DNA, the CDR3 is TGTGCCAGCAGCTTTGGGCAGGGGGGCGAGCAGTCCTTC. It codes for CASSFGQGGEQSF.

This clonotype appeared many times. The V and J genes are TRBV14 and TRBJ1-5; TRBD1 matches 7 bases. Per the germline V gene, CDR1 is SGHDN and CDR2 is FVKESK. V lost 2 bases, J lost 4 bases, and 14 bases stayed unmatched. This CDR3 has 18 amino acids. The CDR3 region is CASSQTVSPGTDNQPQHF. CDR3 nucleotides: TGTGCCAGCAGCCAAACCGTTTCACCCGGGACAGATAATCAGCCCCAGCATTTT.

This rearrangement joins TRBV4-3 to TRBJ2-1; D tentatively reads TRBD1 or TRBD2 (6 bases each). Deletions cut 0 bases from V and 6 bases from J, with 18 bases between. Looked up from germline, CDR1 is LGHNA and CDR2 is YSLEER. The CDR3 totals 17 residues. CDR3 sequence: CASSQDLVGAGPNEQFF. The CDR3 bases are TGCGCCAGCAGCCAAGATTTGGTGGGGGCGGGACCCAATGAGCAGTTCTTC.

The chain couples TRBV15 to TRBJ1-1; maybe TRBD1 (5 bases). Trimming shortened V by 5 bases and J by 11 bases, and 15 bases separated the two germline ends. Germline CDR1 is LNHNV and CDR2 is YYDKDF (reference sequence). This CDR3 is built from 12 residues. The CDR3 DNA reads TGTGCCACCAGCCCGGCGGAGGGGCAGGCTTTCTTT. Residues: CATSPAEGQAFF.

This clonotype has a count of ten or more. The chain combines TRBV28 with TRBJ2-5; the D is unclear. Trimming took off 3 bases at V and 5 bases at J, with 16 bases between the two ends. CDR1 MDHEN and CDR2 SYDVKM come from the germline V gene. This CDR3 region has 15 residues. This CDR3 reads CASSLYLLQGETQYF. CDR3 nucleotides: TGTGCCAGCAGTTTGTACCTCCTCCAAGGGGAGACCCAGTACTTC.

This clonotype has ten or more counts. This sequence joins TRBV15 and TRBJ2-5; either TRBD1 or TRBD2 may fit D (5 bases each). With 3 bases removed from V and 6 bases from J, the gap between germline ends came to 17 bases. Per the germline V gene, CDR1 is LNHNV and CDR2 is YYDKDF (reference sequence). CDR3 length: 15 amino acids. The CDR3 sequence: CATSSPGGRAKTQYF. The CDR3 coding sequence is TGTGCCACCAGCAGCCCTGGGGGAAGGGCGAAGACCCAGTACTTC.

To note about this clonotype: A much larger clone is a single base away; this may be a read error. The gene calls are TRBV27 and TRBJ2-7; D may be TRBD2 (6 bases). CDR1 and CDR2 from the germline V gene are MNHEY and SMNVEV (reference sequence). The CDR3 has 14 amino acids. V gave up 3 bases and J gave up 3 bases, with 12 bases separating them. Here the CDR3 reads CASSFAGSIYEQYF. As DNA, the CDR3 is TGTGCCAGCAGTTTCGCCGGGAGTATCTACGAGCAGTACTTC.

This clonotype has a count of ten or more. The V call is TRBV12-3 or TRBV12-4, the J call TRBJ1-6, with 7 positions matching TRBD1. This CDR3 spans 14 amino acids. The trim removed 1 base at V and 9 bases at J, leaving 3 bases unmatched. The CDR3 protein is CASSLGDSVSPLHF. DNA of the CDR3: TGTGCCAGCAGTTTAGGGGACAGTGTTTCACCCCTCCACTTT.

This clonotype was counted between two and nine times. The chain employs TRBV6-2 or TRBV6-3 and TRBJ1-5; 7 bases match TRBD1. V shed 5 bases and J 2 bases; nucleotides not matched to a gene: 9. CDR1 and CDR2 (germline): MNHEY, SVGEGT. The CDR3 sequence is 16 residues long. CDR3 in DNA: TGTGCCAGCAGTCGACAGGGTGATTGGGGCAATCAGCCCCAGCATTTT. Translated: CASSRQGDWGNQPQHF.

V is TRBV5-1 and J is TRBJ2-2; D could derive from TRBD1 or TRBD2 (6 bases each). The CDR3 is made up of 14 amino acids. Trimming removed 6 bases at V and 1 base at J, with 10 bases between. Germline CDR1 SGHRS, CDR2 YFSETQ. As DNA, the CDR3 is TGCGCCAGCAACCGGGGGCTGAACACCGGGGAGCTGTTTTTT. This translates into CASNRGLNTGELFF.

The chain is built from TRBV11-2 and TRBJ2-5, with D possibly matching TRBD1 (5 bases). CDR3 length: 16 amino acids. Germline CDR1 reads SGHAT; CDR2 reads FQNNGV. Trimming shortened V by 0 bases and J by 5 bases, and 16 bases separated the two germline ends. This CDR3 is CASSLDGGARRETQYF. CDR3 in DNA: TGTGCCAGCAGCTTAGATGGTGGGGCCCGAAGGGAGACCCAGTACTTC. The full variable domain, its missing parts supplied by reference TRBV11-2 and TRBJ2-5, is EAGVAQSPRYKIIEKRQSVAFWCNPISGHATLYWYQQILGQGPKLLIQFQNNGVVDDSQLPKDRFSAERLKGVDSTLKIQPAKLEDSAVYLCASSLDGGARRETQYFGPGTRLLVL.

At least ten counts were recorded for this clonotype. The chain links TRBV20-1 to TRBJ2-7, with D unresolved. With 6 bases removed from V and 4 bases from J, the gap between germline ends came to 13 bases. Per germline, CDR1 DFQATT and CDR2 SNEGSKA (reference sequence). The CDR3 totals 12 residues. In DNA, the CDR3 is TGCAGTGCCAGTAATAGTGCTTACGAGCAGTACTTC. Protein: CSASNSAYEQYF.